The rows below give T cell receptor beta chains drawn from one sample of a study of CD8 T cells in ankylosing spondylitis. TCRdb re-derived calls from the 5' RACE reads in MiXCR, one entry per CDR3 protein. Of under 150,000 distinct CDR3 sequences listed, approximately 10% are singletons. The sample comprised blood, either unsorted or a sorted T cell fraction (not recorded which). The receptors here all came from a male donor with ankylosing spondylitis or in good health (not recorded which). The CDR3 runs from the conserved cysteine through the conserved F or W. A D gene is named only where the DNA matches it firmly. Size tells how often a clone was seen (once, few, many) or the class of an expanded clone, and some rows leave it out.

TGTGCCAGCAGTTCTAACCAGGGCACTGAAGCTTTCTTT	CASSSNQGTEAFF	NA	TRBV12-3/TRBV12-4	NA	TRBJ1-1
TGCGCCAGCAGCTTGTTTTCGTTGGGACAGGGGTACAATGAGCAGTTCTTC	CASSLFSLGQGYNEQFF	TRBD1	TRBV5-1	NA	TRBJ2-1
TGTGCCAGCAGCCAAGTTCGGGGAGGGCCCTCCAAAAACATTCAGTACTTC	CASSQVRGGPSKNIQYF	TRBD2	TRBV4-2	NA	TRBJ2-4
TGTGCCAGCAGCCCCCAGTCGGGGGGAGAGACCCAGTACTTC	CASSPQSGGETQYF	TRBD2	TRBV9	few	TRBJ2-5
TGCAGTGCTAGTCGGGTGGGAGCGGATACGCAGTATTTT	CSASRVGADTQYF	NA	TRBV20-1	many	TRBJ2-3
TGTGCCAGCAGTCTACGGGGTCCGAACACCGGGGAGCTGTTTTTT	CASSLRGPNTGELFF	NA	TRBV27	many	TRBJ2-2
TGTGCCAGCAGCTTGGGTAGCGGAAACTCTGGGGCCAACGTCCTGACTTTC	CASSLGSGNSGANVLTF	NA	TRBV5-5	many	TRBJ2-6
TGCGCCACCAGCTTGTATCCCGAAGGGACTCTGGACGAACAGTACTTC	CATSLYPEGTLDEQYF	NA	TRBV5-1	NA	TRBJ2-7
TGTGCCACCAGCAGAGAAGTCGGCACCGGGGAGCTGTTTTTT	CATSREVGTGELFF	NA	TRBV15	many	TRBJ2-2
TGCAGCGTTGCAGGGACCCAAGAGACCCAGTACTTC	CSVAGTQETQYF	NA	TRBV29-1	many	TRBJ2-5
TGCGCCAGCAGCTTATGGGACTACTCCTACGAGCAGTACTTC	CASSLWDYSYEQYF	TRBD2	TRBV5-1	few	TRBJ2-7
TGTGCCATCAGTGCCTTGGGTAGCGGGAGCTACAATGAGCAGTTCTTC	CAISALGSGSYNEQFF	TRBD2	TRBV10-3	many	TRBJ2-1
TGCAGTGCTAGTGGACGGGACGGAACCTACAATGAGCAGTTCTTC	CSASGRDGTYNEQFF	NA	TRBV20-1	few	TRBJ2-1
TGTGCCACCAGTGAAGCGGGACAGTTCCAAGAGACCCAGTACTTC	CATSEAGQFQETQYF	NA	TRBV24-1	many	TRBJ2-5
TGCAGTGCTAGATTGTTACCGGGACTAGTATCGGCCGAGCAGTACTTC	CSARLLPGLVSAEQYF	TRBD2	TRBV20-1	many	TRBJ2-7
TGTGCCAGCAGCTACCGGGACAGGCCCTACAATGAGCAGTTCTTC	CASSYRDRPYNEQFF	TRBD1	TRBV7-2	few	TRBJ2-1
TGTGCCAGCAGCTTTTACCAACTAGCGGGAGGCACACTTAGCACAGATACGCAGTATTTT	CASSFYQLAGGTLSTDTQYF	TRBD2	TRBV11-2	many	TRBJ2-3
TGCAGTGCTAGTCCGGTCCAAGAGACCCAGTACTTC	CSASPVQETQYF	NA	TRBV20-1	many	TRBJ2-5
TGTGCCAGCAGCTCGAGGGGGGCCAGTAACACTGAAGCTTTCTTT	CASSSRGASNTEAFF	NA	TRBV12-3/TRBV12-4	few	TRBJ1-1
TGCAGCGTTCTAGAGGGTTACGGGCCCCAGCATTTT	CSVLEGYGPQHF	NA	TRBV29-1	many	TRBJ1-5
TGTGCTAGCAGTAGCCCCGGGACAGATACGCAGTATTTT	CASSSPGTDTQYF	NA	TRBV7-7	few	TRBJ2-3
TGCAGCGTTTATCAAGCGGGAGCTTGGTACAATGAGCAGTTCTTC	CSVYQAGAWYNEQFF	TRBD2	TRBV29-1	many	TRBJ2-1
TGCAGTGCTAGAACAGCCGGGACTAGCATCTACGAGCAGTACTTC	CSARTAGTSIYEQYF	TRBD2	TRBV20-1	many	TRBJ2-7
TGCGCCAGCAGCCTTCGACTAGCGGAACGTATTGAAGAGACCCAGTACTTC	CASSLRLAERIEETQYF	TRBD2	TRBV4-1	NA	TRBJ2-5
TGTGCCAGCACCACGGGGTCGACTAGCGGGTCCTACGAGCAGTACTTC	CASTTGSTSGSYEQYF	TRBD2	TRBV6-1	NA	TRBJ2-7
TGTGCCAGCAGTTATCCCGTGCGAGCGGCCGGAGGGGAGTCCTACAATGAGCAGTTCTTC	CASSYPVRAAGGESYNEQFF	NA	TRBV6-2/TRBV6-3	NA	TRBJ2-1
TGTGCCAGCAGCTTATTGCGCCCTGGGGCCAACGTCCTGACTTTC	CASSLLRPGANVLTF	NA	TRBV7-8	NA	TRBJ2-6
TGCAGTGCTAGACGCCCCGTGGATGGAGCAGATACGCAGTATTTT	CSARRPVDGADTQYF	NA	TRBV20-1	NA	TRBJ2-3
TGCAGTGCTATCGTATTAGCCGAGTACGAGCAGTACTTC	CSAIVLAEYEQYF	NA	TRBV20-1	NA	TRBJ2-7
TGTGCCAGCAGCTACAGGAGAGTGTATGAGCAGTTCTTC	CASSYRRVYEQFF	NA	TRBV7-2	NA	TRBJ2-1
TGTGCCAGCGCCAACTCGAGGGATGAAAAACTGTTTTTT	CASANSRDEKLFF	NA	TRBV27	NA	TRBJ1-4
TGCGCCAGCAGCCCTGGGACTAGCGGGACTGAGACCCAGTACTTC	CASSPGTSGTETQYF	TRBD2	TRBV4-3	once	TRBJ2-5
TGTGCCAGCAGCCAAACCGATCTAGCTAGCGACGAGCAGTACTTC	CASSQTDLASDEQYF	NA	TRBV5-5	many	TRBJ2-7
TGTGCCAGCAGCCCCATTTTAGCGGGAGTGTCGACAGATACGCAGTATTTT	CASSPILAGVSTDTQYF	TRBD2	TRBV7-9	many	TRBJ2-3
TGCAGTGCTAGAGATACGGTATTGGGGTTCTTC	CSARDTVLGFF	NA	TRBV20-1	NA	TRBJ2-1
TGTGCCAGCAGCTTGACCCCGGCGGCGCTGGGGGAGCTGTTTTTT	CASSLTPAALGELFF	NA	TRBV7-9	NA	TRBJ2-2
TGTGCCAGCAGTGGGGGACTTTTTCCCTACGAGCAGTACTTC	CASSGGLFPYEQYF	NA	TRBV25-1	many	TRBJ2-7